This T cell receptor beta chain stems from a study of vaccination and CD4 T cells after COVID-19. The CDR3 length is 13 residues. Per the germline V gene, CDR1 is KGHDR and CDR2 is SFDVKD. V was trimmed by 4 bases and J by 4 bases, leaving 6 bases between them. Once obtained from cultured CD4+ T cells, the DNA was sequenced using the Oncomine TCR Beta short-read assay. TCRdb analysed the PCR reads with MiXCR anew, one entry per CDR3 protein. Of 15,000 or so distinct CDR3 sequences in the sample, about half are singletons; the top ten hold around 16%. Documented treatment: 10-day PBMC culture with coronavirus spike peptide pools or control peptides (ViraFEST assay). Wells contained about 2 million PBMCs each, and these were cultured with roughly 10 IU/ml IL-2 and around 10 ug/ml peptide pools. Turning to this clonotype: Antigen: not known.

V usage is TRBV24-1 and J usage is TRBJ2-2; TRBD1 might be the D (6 bases). The starting material was CD4+ T cells from blood, cultured in vitro, obtained before SARS-CoV-2 vaccination. The sequence was obtained from a human donor who had recovered from COVID-19. DNA of the CDR3: TGTGCCACCAGTGAGGACAGCACCGGGGAGCTGTTTTTT. It translates to CATSEDSTGELFF.